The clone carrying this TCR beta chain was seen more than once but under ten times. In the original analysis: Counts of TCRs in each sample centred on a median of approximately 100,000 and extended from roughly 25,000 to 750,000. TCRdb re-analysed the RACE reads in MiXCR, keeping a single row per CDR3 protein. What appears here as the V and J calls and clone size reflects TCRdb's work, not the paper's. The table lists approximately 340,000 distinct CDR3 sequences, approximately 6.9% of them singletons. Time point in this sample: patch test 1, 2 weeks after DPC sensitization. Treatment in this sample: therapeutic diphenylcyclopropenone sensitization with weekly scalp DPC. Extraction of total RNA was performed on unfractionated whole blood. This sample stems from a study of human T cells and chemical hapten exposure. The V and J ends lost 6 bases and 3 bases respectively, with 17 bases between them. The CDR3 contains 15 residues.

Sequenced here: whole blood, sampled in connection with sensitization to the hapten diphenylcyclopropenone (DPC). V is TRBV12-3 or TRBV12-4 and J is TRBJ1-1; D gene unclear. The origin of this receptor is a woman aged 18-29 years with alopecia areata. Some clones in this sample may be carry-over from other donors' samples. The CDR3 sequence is CASSAPFTVYTEAFF. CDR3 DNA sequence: TGTGCCAGCAGCGCCCCATTCACAGTATACACTGAAGCTTTCTTT.